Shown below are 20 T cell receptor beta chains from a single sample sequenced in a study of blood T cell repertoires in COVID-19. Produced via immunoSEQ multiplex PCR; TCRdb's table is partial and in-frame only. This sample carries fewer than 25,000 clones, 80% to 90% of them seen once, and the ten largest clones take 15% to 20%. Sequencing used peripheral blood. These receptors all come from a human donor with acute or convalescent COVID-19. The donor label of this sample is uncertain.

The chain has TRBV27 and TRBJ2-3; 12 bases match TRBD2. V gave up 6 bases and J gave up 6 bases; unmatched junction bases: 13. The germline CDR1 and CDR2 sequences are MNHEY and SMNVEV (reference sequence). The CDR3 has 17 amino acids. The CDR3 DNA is TGTGCCAGCAGCCCGCCCCGACTAGCGGGGGTCCCGGATACGCAGTATTTT. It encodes CASSPPRLAGVPDTQYF.

CDR3 loop: CASSLGTGVGREKLFF. CDR3 DNA: TGTGCCAGCTCACTAGGGACAGGGGTAGGACGTGAAAAACTGTTTTTT. The rearrangement uses TRBV18 and TRBJ1-4; 10 positions agree with TRBD1. The CDR3 has 16 residues. The ends lost 4 bases at V and 7 bases at J; junction bases unmatched: 9. Germline CDR1 and CDR2: KGHSH and LQKENI.

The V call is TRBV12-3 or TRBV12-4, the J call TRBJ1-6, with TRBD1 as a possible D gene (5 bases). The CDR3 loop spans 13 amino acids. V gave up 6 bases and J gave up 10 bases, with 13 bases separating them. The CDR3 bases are TGTGCCAGCAGGCCCCTAGGACACTCACCCCTCCACTTT. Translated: CASRPLGHSPLHF.

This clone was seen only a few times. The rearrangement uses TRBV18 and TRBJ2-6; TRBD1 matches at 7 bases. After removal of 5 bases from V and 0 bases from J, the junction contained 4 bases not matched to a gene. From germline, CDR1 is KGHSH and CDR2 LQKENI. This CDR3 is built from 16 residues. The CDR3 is CASSLRQGSGANVLTF. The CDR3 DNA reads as TGTGCCAGCTCATTAAGACAGGGCTCTGGGGCCAACGTCCTGACTTTC.

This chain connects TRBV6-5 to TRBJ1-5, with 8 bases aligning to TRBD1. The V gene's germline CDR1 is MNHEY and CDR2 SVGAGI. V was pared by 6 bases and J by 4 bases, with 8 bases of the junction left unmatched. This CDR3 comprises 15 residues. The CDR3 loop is CASSRGQDVNQPQHF. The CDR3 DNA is TGTGCCAGCAGCCGGGGACAGGACGTGAATCAGCCCCAGCATTTT.

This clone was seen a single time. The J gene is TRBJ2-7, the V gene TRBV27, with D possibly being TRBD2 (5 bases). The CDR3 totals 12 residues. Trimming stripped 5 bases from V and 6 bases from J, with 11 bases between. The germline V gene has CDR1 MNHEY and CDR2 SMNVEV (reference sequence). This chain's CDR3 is CASSLPGGEQYF. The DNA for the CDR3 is TGTGCCAGCAGTCTCCCCGGAGGCGAGCAGTACTTC.

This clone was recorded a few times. The CDR3 DNA follows: TGCAGCGCCCTCAGCGGGAGAGGGGAGTCTAATGAGCAGTTCTTC. This translates into CSALSGRGESNEQFF. The chain uses TRBV29-1 and TRBJ2-1, with 8 bases identical to TRBD2. The V and J ends lost 7 bases and 7 bases, in that order; junction bases with no gene match: 15. The CDR3 sequence is 15 residues long. Germline CDR1 reads SQVTM; CDR2 reads ANQGSEA.

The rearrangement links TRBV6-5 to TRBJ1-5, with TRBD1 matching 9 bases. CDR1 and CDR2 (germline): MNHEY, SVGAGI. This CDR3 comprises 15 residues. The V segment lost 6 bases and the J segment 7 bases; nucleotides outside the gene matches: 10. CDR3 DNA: TGTGCCAGCAGCGCCGGGACAGGGAGTTTACAGCCCCAGCATTTT. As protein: CASSAGTGSLQPQHF.

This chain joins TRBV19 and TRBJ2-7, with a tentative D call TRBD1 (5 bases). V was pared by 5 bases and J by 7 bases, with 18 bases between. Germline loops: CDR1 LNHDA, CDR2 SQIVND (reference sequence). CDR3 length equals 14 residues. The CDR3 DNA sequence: TGTGCCAGTAGTGGGATAGGGGAACTGGGAGAGCAGTACTTC. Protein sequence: CASSGIGELGEQYF.

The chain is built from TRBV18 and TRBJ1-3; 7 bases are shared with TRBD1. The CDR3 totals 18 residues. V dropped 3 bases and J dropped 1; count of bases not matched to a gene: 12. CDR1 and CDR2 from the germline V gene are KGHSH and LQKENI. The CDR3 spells CASSPYDRARLSGNTIYF. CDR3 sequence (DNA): TGTGCCAGCTCACCCTACGACAGGGCTCGATTATCTGGAAACACCATATATTTT.

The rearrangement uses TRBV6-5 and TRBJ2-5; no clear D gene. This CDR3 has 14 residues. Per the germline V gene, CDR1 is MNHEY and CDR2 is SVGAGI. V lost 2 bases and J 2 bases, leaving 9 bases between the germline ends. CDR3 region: CASSYGGVQETQYF. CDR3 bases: TGTGCCAGCAGTTACGGTGGAGTACAAGAGACCCAGTACTTC.

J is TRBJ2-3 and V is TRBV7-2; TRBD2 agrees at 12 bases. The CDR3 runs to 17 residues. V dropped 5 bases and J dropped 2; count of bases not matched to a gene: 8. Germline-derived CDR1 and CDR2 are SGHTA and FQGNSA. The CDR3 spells CASSTASGGGTTDTQYF. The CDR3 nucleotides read TGTGCCAGCAGCACTGCTAGCGGGGGGGGGACCACAGATACGCAGTATTTT. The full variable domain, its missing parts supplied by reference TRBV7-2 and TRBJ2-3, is GAGVSQSPSNKVTEKGKDVELRCDPISGHTALYWYRQSLGQGLEFLIYFQGNSAPDKSGLPSDRFSAERTGGSVSTLTIQRTQQEDSAVYLCASSTASGGGTTDTQYFGPGTRLTVL.

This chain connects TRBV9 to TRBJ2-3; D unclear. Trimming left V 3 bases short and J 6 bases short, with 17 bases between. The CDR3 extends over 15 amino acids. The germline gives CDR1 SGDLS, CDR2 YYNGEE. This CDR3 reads CASSDTLSFMDTQYF. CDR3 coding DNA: TGTGCCAGCAGCGACACATTGTCCTTTATGGATACGCAGTATTTT.

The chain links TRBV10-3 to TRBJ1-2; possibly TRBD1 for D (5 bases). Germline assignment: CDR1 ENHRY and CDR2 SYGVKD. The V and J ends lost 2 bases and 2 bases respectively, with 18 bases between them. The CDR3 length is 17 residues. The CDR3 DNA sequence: TGTGCCATCAGTGAGGGGGGGTTACCCGGGAGAAACTATGGCTACACCTTC. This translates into CAISEGGLPGRNYGYTF.

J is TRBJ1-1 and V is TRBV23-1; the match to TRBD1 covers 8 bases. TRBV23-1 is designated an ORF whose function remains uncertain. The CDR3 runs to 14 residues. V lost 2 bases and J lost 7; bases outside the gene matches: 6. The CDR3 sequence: CASSQAGQGREAFF. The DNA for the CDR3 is TGCGCCAGCAGTCAAGCCGGACAGGGCCGTGAAGCTTTCTTT.

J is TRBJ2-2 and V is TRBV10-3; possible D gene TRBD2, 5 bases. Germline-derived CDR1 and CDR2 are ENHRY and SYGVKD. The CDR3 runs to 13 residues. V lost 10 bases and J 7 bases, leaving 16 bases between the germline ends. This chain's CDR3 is CATGLMNDGELFF. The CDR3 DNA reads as TGTGCCACCGGACTGATGAATGACGGGGAGCTGTTTTTT.

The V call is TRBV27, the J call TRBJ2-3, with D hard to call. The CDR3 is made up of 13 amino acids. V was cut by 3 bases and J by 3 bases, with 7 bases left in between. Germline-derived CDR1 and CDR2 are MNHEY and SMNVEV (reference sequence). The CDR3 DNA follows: TGTGCCAGCAGTTTTGTTGCGACAGATACGCAGTATTTT. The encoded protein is CASSFVATDTQYF.

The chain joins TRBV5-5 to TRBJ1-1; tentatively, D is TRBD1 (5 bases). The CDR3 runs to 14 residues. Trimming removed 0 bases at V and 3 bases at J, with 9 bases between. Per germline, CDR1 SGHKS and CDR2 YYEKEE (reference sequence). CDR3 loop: CASSLGGAHTEAFF. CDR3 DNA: TGTGCCAGCAGCTTGGGTGGGGCGCACACTGAAGCTTTCTTT.

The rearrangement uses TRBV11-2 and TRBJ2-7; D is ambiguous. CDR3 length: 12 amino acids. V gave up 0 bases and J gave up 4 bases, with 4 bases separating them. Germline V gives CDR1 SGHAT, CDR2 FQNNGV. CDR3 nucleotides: TGTGCCAGCAGCTTAGATATTTACGAGCAGTACTTC. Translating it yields CASSLDIYEQYF. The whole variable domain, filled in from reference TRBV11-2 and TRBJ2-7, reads EAGVAQSPRYKIIEKRQSVAFWCNPISGHATLYWYQQILGQGPKLLIQFQNNGVVDDSQLPKDRFSAERLKGVDSTLKIQPAKLEDSAVYLCASSLDIYEQYFGPGTRLTVT.

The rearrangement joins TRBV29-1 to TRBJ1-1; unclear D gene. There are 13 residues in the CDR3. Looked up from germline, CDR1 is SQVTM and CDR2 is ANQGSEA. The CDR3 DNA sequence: TGCAGTTACCGAGGGCAGCTTAACACTGAAGCTTTCTTT. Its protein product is CSYRGQLNTEAFF.